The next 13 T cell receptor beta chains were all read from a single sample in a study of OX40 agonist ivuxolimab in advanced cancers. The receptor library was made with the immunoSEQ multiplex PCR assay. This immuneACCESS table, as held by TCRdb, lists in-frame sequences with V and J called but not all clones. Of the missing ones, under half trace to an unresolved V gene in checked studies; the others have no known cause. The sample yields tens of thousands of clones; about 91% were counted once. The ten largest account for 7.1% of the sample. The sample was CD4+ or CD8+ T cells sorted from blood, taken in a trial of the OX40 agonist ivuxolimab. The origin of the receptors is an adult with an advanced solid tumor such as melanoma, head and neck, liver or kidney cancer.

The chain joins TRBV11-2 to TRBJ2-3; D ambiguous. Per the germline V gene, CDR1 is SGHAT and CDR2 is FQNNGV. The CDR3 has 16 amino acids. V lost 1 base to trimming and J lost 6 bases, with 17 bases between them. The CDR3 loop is CASSLGLLLSKDTQYF. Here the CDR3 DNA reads TGTGCCAGCAGCTTAGGATTGCTACTCTCAAAGGATACGCAGTATTTT.

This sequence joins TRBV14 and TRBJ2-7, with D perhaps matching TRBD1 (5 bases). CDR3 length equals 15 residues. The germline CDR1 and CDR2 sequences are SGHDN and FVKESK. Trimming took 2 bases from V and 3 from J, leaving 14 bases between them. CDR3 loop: CASSQRVGQGYEQYF. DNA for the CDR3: TGTGCCAGCAGCCAAAGGGTAGGACAAGGCTACGAGCAGTACTTC.

The CDR3 DNA reads as TGTGCCAGCAGAAACAGGGGGCGCTGGGATGAGCAGTTCTTC. It yields the protein CASRNRGRWDEQFF. This chain joins TRBV6-5 and TRBJ2-1, with TRBD1 matching 9 bases. Looked up from germline, CDR1 is MNHEY and CDR2 is SVGAGI. The CDR3 has 14 residues. With 6 bases clipped from V and 8 bases from J, the junction kept 8 bases outside the gene matches.

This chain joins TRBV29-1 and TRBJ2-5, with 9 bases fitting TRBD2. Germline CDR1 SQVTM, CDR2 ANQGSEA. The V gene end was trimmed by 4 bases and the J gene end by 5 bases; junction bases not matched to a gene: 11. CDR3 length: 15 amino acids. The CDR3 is CSVALLAGVRETQYF. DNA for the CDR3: TGCAGCGTTGCCCTCTTAGCGGGAGTAAGGGAGACCCAGTACTTC. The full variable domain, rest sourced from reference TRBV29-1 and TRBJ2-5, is SAVISQKPSRDICQRGTSLTIQCQVDSQVTMMFWYRQQPGQSLTLIATANQGSEATYESGFVIDKFPISRPNLTFSTLTVSNMSPEDSSIYLCSVALLAGVRETQYFGPGTRLLVL.

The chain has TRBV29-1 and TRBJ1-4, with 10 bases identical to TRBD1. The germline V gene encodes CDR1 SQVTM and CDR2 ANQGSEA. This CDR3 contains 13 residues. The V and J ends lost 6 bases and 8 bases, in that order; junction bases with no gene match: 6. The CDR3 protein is CSVRQGAGEKLFF. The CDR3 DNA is TGCAGCGTCCGACAGGGGGCAGGGGAAAAACTGTTTTTT.

The CDR3 loop reads CAWTVAGGPTDTQYF. The CDR3 DNA follows: TGTGCCTGGACTGTAGCGGGAGGGCCCACAGATACGCAGTATTTT. J is TRBJ2-3 and V is TRBV30; 11 bases are shared with TRBD2. V shed 4 bases and J 2 bases; nucleotides not matched to a gene: 5. Looked up from germline, CDR1 is GTSNPN and CDR2 is SVGIG (reference sequence). There are 15 residues in the CDR3.

The CDR3 DNA sequence: TGTGCCAGCAGTGGGAGGGACAGTCCAAATCAGCCCCAGCATTTT. This gives the protein CASSGRDSPNQPQHF. The gene calls are TRBV6-1 and TRBJ1-5; 7 bases are a match to TRBD1. The CDR3 sequence is 15 residues long. Germline-derived CDR1 and CDR2 are MNHNS and SASEGT. After removal of 4 bases from V and 4 bases from J, the junction contained 7 bases not matched to a gene.

The DNA for the CDR3 is TGTGCCAGCAGCGTTGTGGGAAGCACAGATACGCAGTATTTT. Translation: CASSVVGSTDTQYF. The J gene is TRBJ2-3, the V gene TRBV9, with D unclear. There are 14 residues in the CDR3. Deletions cut 2 bases from V and 0 bases from J, with 7 bases between. In germline, CDR1 is SGDLS, CDR2 YYNGEE. Full variable domain (outside the CDR3, taken from reference TRBV9 and TRBJ2-3): DSGVTQTPKHLITATGQRVTLRCSPRSGDLSVYWYQQSLDQGLQFLIQYYNGEERAKGNILERFSAQQFPDLHSELNLSSLELGDSALYFCASSVVGSTDTQYFGPGTRLTVL.

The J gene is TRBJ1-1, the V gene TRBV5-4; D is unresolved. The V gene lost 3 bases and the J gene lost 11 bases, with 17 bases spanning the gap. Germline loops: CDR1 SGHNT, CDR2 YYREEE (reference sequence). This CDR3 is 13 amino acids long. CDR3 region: CASSSLRERYAFF. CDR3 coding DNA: TGTGCCAGCAGCTCACTGAGGGAAAGGTACGCTTTCTTT. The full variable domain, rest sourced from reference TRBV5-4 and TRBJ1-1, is ETGVTQSPTHLIKTRGQQVTLRCSSQSGHNTVSWYQQALGQGPQFIFQYYREEENGRGNFPPRFSGLQFPNYSSELNVNALELDDSALYLCASSSLRERYAFFGQGTRLTVV.

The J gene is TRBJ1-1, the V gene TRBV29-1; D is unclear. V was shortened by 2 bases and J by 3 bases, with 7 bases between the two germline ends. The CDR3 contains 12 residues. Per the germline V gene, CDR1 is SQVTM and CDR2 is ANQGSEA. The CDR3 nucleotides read TGCAGCGTTGAAAGGGCAGACACTGAAGCTTTCTTT. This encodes CSVERADTEAFF.

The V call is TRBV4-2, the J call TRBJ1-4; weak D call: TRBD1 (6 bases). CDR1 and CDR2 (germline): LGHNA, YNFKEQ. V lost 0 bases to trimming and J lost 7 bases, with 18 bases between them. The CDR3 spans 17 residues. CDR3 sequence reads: CASSQDRGGGAGEKLFF. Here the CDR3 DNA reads TGTGCCAGCAGCCAAGACCGGGGCGGGGGCGCCGGTGAAAAACTGTTTTTT.

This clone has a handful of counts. For the CDR3, the DNA is TGTGCCAGCAGTTTATTCCGGGGTAATGGCTACACCTTC. It encodes CASSLFRGNGYTF. The rearrangement links TRBV27 to TRBJ1-2; D gene ambiguous. V lost 1 base to trimming and J lost 6 bases, with 9 bases between them. The CDR3 is 13 amino acids. From germline, CDR1 is MNHEY and CDR2 SMNVEV (reference sequence).

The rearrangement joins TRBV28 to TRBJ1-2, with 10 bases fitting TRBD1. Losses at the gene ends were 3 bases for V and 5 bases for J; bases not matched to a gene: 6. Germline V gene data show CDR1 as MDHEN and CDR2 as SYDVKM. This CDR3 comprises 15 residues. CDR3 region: CASSLEDRGNYGYTF. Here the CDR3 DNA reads TGTGCCAGCAGTTTGGAGGACAGGGGGAATTATGGCTACACCTTC.